This paragraph reports one T cell receptor (beta chain). Purification of the CD8+ and CD4+ T cells relied on negative isolation, and TEMRA cells underwent FACS enrichment. The CDR3 runs to 16 residues. CDR1 and CDR2 (germline): SGDLS, YYNGEE. Trimming removed 0 bases from V and 2 bases from J; junction bases left unmatched: 5. This specimen comes from a study of CD8 T cells in Susac syndrome. Reverse transcription of roughly 0.5 to 1 ug RNA was carried out with random hexamers. Amplification of TCR beta CDR3 by immunoSEQ multiplex PCR spanned 54 Vbeta and 13 Jbeta. MiXCR, run by TCRdb on the immunoSEQ multiplex PCR reads, gives a single entry per CDR3 protein. This sample carries about 300,000 distinct CDR3 sequences, 90% to 95% of them seen once, and the ten largest clones take 0.065%.

The specimen was CD4+ T cells from PBMCs. The clonotype was recovered from a human donor with multiple sclerosis. The chain links TRBV9 to TRBJ2-7; 10 nucleotides line up with TRBD2. CDR3: CASSVGGSGRTYEQYF. The CDR3 DNA follows: TGTGCCAGCAGCGTAGGTGGTAGCGGGAGGACCTACGAGCAGTACTTC.